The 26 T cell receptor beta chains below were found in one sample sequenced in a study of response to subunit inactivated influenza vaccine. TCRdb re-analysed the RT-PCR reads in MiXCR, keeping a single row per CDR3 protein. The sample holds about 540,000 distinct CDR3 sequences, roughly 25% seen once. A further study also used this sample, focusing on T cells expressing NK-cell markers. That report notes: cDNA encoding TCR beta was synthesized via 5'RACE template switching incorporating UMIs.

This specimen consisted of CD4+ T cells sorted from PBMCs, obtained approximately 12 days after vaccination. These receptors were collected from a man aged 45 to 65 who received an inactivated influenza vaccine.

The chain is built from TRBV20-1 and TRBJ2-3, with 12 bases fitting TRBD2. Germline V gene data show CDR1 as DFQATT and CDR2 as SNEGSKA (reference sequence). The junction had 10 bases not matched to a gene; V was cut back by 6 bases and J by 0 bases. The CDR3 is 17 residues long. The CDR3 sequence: CSAIGTSGFTSTDTQYF. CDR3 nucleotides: TGCAGTGCAATCGGGACTAGCGGGTTCACTAGCACAGATACGCAGTATTTT.

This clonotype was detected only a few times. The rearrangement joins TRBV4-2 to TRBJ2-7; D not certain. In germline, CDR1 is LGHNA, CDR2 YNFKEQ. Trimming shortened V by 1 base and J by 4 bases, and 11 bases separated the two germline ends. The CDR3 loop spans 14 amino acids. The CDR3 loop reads CASSQGGNLYEQYF. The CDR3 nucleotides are TGTGCCAGCAGCCAAGGTGGGAACCTTTACGAGCAGTACTTC.

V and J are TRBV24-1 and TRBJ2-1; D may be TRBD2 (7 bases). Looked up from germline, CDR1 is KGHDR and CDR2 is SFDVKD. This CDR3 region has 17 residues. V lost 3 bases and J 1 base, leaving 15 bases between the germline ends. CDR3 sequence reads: CATSDRGGLTSYNEQFF. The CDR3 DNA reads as TGTGCCACCAGTGATAGGGGGGGACTAACTTCCTACAATGAGCAGTTCTTC.

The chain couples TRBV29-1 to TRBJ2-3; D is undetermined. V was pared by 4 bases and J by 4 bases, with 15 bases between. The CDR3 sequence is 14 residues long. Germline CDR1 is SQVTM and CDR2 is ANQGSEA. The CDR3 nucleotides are TGCAGCGTTGTTGGAGTTCAGGTGTCAGATACGCAGTATTTT. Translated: CSVVGVQVSDTQYF.

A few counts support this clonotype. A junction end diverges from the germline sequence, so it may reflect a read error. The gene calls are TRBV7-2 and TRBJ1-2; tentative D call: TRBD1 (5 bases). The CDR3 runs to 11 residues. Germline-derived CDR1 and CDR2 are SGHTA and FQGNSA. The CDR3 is CASSTRGPFSF. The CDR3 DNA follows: TGTGCCAGCAGCACTAGGGGACCCTTCTCCTTC.

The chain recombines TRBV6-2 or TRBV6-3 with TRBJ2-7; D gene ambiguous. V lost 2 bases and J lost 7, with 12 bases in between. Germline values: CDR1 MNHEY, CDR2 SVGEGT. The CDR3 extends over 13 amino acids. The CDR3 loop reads CASSYRPDGEQYF. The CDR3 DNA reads TGTGCCAGCAGTTACCGCCCCGACGGGGAGCAGTACTTC.

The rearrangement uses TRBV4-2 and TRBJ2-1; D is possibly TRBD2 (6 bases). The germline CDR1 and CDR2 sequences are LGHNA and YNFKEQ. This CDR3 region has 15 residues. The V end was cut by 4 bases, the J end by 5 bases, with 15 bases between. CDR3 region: CASSPHGGLNNEQFF. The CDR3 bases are TGTGCCAGCAGCCCCCATGGGGGACTGAACAATGAGCAGTTCTTC.

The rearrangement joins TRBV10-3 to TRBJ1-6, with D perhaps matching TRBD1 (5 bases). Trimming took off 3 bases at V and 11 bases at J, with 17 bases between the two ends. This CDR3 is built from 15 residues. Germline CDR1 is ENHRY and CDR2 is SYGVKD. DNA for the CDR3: TGTGCCATCAGTGACCCGATGAGGGGCGCGGCACCCCTCCACTTT. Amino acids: CAISDPMRGAAPLHF.

CDR3 coding DNA: TGTGCCAGCAGCTTAATACGGTGGGGACGGGAGGAGGTTAAGGGGCAGTTCTTC. Encoded protein: CASSLIRWGREEVKGQFF. The chain combines TRBV11-1 with TRBJ2-1; the match to TRBD2 covers 7 bases. V trimming: 2 bases; J trimming: 12 bases; junction bases outside the gene matches: 22. Germline loops: CDR1 SGHAT, CDR2 FQDESV (reference sequence). The CDR3 runs 18 residues.

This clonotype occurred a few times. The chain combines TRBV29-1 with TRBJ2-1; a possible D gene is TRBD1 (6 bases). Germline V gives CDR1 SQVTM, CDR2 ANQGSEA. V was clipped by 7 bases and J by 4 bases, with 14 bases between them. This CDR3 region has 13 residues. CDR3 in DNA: TGCAGCGCCGCAGGGACAATATACAATGAGCAGTTCTTC. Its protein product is CSAAGTIYNEQFF.

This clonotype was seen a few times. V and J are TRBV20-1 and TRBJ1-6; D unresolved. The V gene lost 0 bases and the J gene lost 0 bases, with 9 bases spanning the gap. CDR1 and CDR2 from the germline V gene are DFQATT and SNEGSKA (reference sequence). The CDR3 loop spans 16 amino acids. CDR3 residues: CSARDWQSSYNSPLHF. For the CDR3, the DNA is TGCAGTGCTAGAGATTGGCAGAGCTCCTATAATTCACCCCTCCACTTT.

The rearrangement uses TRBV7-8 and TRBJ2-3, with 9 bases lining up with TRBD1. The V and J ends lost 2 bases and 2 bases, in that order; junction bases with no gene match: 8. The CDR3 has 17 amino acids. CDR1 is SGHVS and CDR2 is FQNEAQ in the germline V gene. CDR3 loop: CASSLPRTGAITDTQYF. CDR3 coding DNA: TGTGCCAGCAGCTTACCGCGGACAGGGGCGATCACAGATACGCAGTATTTT.

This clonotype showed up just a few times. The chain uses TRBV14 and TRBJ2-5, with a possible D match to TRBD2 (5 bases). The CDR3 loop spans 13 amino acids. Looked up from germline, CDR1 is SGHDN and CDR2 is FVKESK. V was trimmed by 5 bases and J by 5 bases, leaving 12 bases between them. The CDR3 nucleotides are TGTGCCAGCAGCTCGGGGTTTGGGGAGACCCAGTACTTC. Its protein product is CASSSGFGETQYF.

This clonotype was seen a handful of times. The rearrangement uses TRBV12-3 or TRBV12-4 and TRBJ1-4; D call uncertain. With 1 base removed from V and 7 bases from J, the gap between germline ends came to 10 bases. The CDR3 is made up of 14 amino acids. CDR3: CASSLGRRSEKLFF. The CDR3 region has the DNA TGTGCCAGCAGTTTAGGGCGCCGTAGTGAAAAACTGTTTTTT.

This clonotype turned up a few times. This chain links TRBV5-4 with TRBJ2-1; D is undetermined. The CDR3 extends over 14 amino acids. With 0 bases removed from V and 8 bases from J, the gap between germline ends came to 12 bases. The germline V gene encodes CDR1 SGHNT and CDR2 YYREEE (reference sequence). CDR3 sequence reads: CASSLDLLRDEQFF. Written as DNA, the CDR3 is TGTGCCAGCAGCTTGGACCTCCTTAGGGATGAGCAGTTCTTC.

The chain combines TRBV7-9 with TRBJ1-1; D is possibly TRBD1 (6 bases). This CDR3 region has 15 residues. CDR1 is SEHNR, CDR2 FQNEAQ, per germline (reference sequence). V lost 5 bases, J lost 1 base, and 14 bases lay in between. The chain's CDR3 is CASSERQVTNTEAFF. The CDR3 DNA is TGTGCCAGCAGCGAAAGACAGGTGACGAACACTGAAGCTTTCTTT.

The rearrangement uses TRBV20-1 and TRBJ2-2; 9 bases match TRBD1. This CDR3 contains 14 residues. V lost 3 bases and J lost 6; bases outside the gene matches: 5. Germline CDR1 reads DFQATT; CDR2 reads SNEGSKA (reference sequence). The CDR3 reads CSASKQGAAGELFF. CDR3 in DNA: TGCAGTGCTAGCAAACAGGGGGCGGCCGGGGAGCTGTTTTTT.

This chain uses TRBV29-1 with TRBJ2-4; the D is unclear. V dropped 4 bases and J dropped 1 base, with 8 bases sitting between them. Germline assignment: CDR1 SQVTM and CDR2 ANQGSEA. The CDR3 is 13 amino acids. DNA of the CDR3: TGCAGCGTTGCTGCCAGGGCCAAAAACATTCAGTACTTC. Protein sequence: CSVAARAKNIQYF.

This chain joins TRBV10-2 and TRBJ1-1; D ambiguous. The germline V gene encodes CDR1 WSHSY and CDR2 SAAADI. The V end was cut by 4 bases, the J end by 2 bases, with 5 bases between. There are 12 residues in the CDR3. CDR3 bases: TGCGCCAGCAGTGGGGGTAACACTGAAGCTTTCTTT. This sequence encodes CASSGGNTEAFF.

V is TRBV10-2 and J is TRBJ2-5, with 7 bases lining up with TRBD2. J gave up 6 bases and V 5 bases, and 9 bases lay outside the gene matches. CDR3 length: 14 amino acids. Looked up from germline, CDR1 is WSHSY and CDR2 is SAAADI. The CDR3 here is CASSRLAGQKTQYF. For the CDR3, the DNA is TGCGCCAGCAGTAGACTAGCAGGACAAAAGACCCAGTACTTC.

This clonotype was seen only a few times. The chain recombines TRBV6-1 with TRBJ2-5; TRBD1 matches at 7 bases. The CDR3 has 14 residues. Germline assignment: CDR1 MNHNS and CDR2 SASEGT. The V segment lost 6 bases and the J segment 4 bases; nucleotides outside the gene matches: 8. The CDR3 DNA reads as TGTGCCAGCAGCTCAGGGACAGCCCTAGAGACCCAGTACTTC. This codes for CASSSGTALETQYF.

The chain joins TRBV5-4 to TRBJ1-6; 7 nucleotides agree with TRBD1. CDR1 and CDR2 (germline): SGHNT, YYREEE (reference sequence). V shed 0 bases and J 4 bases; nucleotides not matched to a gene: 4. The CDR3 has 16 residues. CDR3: CASSLAGTDYNSPLHF. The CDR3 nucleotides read TGTGCCAGCAGCTTGGCCGGGACAGATTATAATTCACCCCTCCACTTT.

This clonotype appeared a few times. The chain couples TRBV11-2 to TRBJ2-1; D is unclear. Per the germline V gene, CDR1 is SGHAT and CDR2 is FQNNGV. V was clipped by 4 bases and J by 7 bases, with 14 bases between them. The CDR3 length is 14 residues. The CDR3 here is CASSSVPRPNEQFF. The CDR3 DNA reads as TGTGCCAGCAGCTCCGTTCCCCGCCCAAATGAGCAGTTCTTC.

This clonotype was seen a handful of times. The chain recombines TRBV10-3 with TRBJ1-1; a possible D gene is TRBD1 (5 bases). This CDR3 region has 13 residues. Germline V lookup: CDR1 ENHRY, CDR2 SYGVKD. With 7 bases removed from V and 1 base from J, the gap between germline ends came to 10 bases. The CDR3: CAITVGANTEAFF. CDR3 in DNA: TGTGCCATCACCGTTGGGGCGAACACTGAAGCTTTCTTT.

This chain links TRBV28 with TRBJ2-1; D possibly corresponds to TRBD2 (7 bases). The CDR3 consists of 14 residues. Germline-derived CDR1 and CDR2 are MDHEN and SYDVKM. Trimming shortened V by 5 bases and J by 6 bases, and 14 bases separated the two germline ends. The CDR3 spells CASSLTSRGNEQFF. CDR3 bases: TGTGCCAGCAGTCTGACTAGCAGGGGCAATGAGCAGTTCTTC.

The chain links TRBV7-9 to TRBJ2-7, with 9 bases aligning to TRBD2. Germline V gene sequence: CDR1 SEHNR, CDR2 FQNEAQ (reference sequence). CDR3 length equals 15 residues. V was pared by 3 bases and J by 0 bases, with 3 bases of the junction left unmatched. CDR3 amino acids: CASSFGGGASYEQYF. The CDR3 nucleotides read TGTGCCAGCAGCTTCGGCGGGGGGGCCTCCTACGAGCAGTACTTC.